Listed below are T cell receptor beta chains from one sample, sequenced in a study of blood T cell repertoires in COVID-19. Sequencing used immunoSEQ multiplex PCR; TCRdb keeps in-frame clones, though not all of them. The sample includes fewer than 60,000 clones, around four fifths of them seen just once. The specimen was peripheral blood. Receptor source: a woman over 75 with acute or convalescent COVID-19. Each CDR3 is given with its conserved first and last residue. A D gene is named only where the DNA matches it firmly. Clone sizes are given selectively: once, few, many, or a class where the clone is expanded.

TRBV5-1	TRBJ2-5	14	-	TRBD2	CASSFSGGGETQYF	TGCGCCAGCAGCTTTAGCGGGGGTGGGGAGACCCAGTACTTC
TRBV6-1	TRBJ1-2	11	-	-	CASSEVGGYTF	TGTGCCAGCAGTGAAGTCGGGGGCTACACCTTC
TRBV5-1	TRBJ1-5	16	-	TRBD1	CASSLSGTGGNQPQHF	TGCGCCAGCAGCTTATCTGGGACAGGGGGCAATCAGCCCCAGCATTTT
TRBV7-3	TRBJ2-3	13	-	-	CASSSPSTDTQYF	TGTGCCAGCAGCTCCCCAAGCACAGATACGCAGTATTTT
TRBV3-1/TRBV3-2	TRBJ1-1	14	-	-	CASSLTHKNTEAFF	TGTGCCAGCAGCCTTACACATAAGAACACTGAAGCTTTCTTT
TRBV2	TRBJ2-2	17	-	-	CASTANQGYTNTGELFF	TGTGCCAGCACTGCCAACCAGGGTTACACGAACACCGGGGAGCTGTTTTTT
TRBV9	TRBJ1-1	16	-	TRBD1	CARPPGQGATNTEAFF	TGTGCCAGGCCTCCGGGACAGGGGGCGACTAACACTGAAGCTTTCTTT
TRBV19	TRBJ1-1	14	once	TRBD1	CASRVTTGETEAFF	TGTGCCAGTAGGGTAACGACAGGGGAAACTGAAGCTTTCTTT
TRBV6-5	TRBJ1-5	13	-	-	CASSLNRNQPQHF	TGTGCCAGCAGTCTAAACAGAAATCAGCCCCAGCATTTT
TRBV7-3	TRBJ2-3	15	-	-	CASSLRVSSADTQYF	TGTGCCAGCAGCTTACGCGTCTCAAGTGCAGATACGCAGTATTTT
TRBV18	TRBJ2-1	13	-	-	CASSPTKGAEQFF	TGTGCCAGCTCACCAACCAAAGGGGCTGAGCAGTTCTTC
TRBV6-4	TRBJ1-3	20	once	TRBD1	CASSGYRGILKTHSGNTIYF	TGTGCCAGCAGTGGATACAGGGGAATTTTAAAAACGCACTCTGGAAACACCATATATTTT
TRBV29-1	TRBJ1-3	12	-	-	CSVTTAGNTIYF	TGCAGCGTGACGACAGCTGGAAACACCATATATTTT
TRBV30	TRBJ1-2	13	-	TRBD1	CAWKGQGIDGYTF	TGTGCCTGGAAGGGACAGGGAATAGATGGCTACACCTTC
TRBV5-4	TRBJ2-2	17	once	-	CASSPPRGASDTGELFF	TGTGCCAGCAGCCCCCCCCGGGGGGCATCGGACACCGGGGAGCTGTTTTTT
TRBV4-1	TRBJ1-3	16	-	TRBD1	CASSQAPGGFGNTIYF	TGCGCCAGCAGCCAAGCCCCAGGGGGCTTTGGAAACACCATATATTTT
TRBV3-1/TRBV3-2	TRBJ2-2	13	few	-	CASSQEGGRELFF	TGTGCCAGCAGCCAAGAAGGAGGGAGAGAGCTGTTTTTT
TRBV19	TRBJ1-2	15	-	-	CASSIDPQGNYGYTF	TGTGCCAGTAGTATAGACCCTCAGGGAAACTATGGCTACACCTTC
TRBV7-8	TRBJ1-2	13	-	-	CASSARVLYGYTF	TGTGCCAGCAGCGCCAGGGTTCTCTATGGCTACACCTTC
TRBV7-6	TRBJ2-3	12	-	-	CASSLIEDTQYF	TGTGCCAGCAGCTTAATCGAGGATACGCAGTATTTT
TRBV2	TRBJ2-5	15	-	TRBD2	CASSGASGGPETQYF	TGTGCCAGCAGTGGAGCTAGCGGGGGGCCAGAGACCCAGTACTTC
TRBV4-2	TRBJ2-1	16	-	TRBD2	CASSQELSGGWDEQFF	TGTGCCAGCAGCCAAGAGCTTAGCGGGGGTTGGGATGAGCAGTTCTTC
TRBV9	TRBJ2-5	15	-	TRBD1	CASSVQSNRGETQYF	TGTGCCAGCAGCGTACAGTCGAACAGGGGAGAGACCCAGTACTTC
TRBV18	TRBJ1-3	16	-	TRBD1	CASSLGQGARGNTIYF	TGTGCCAGCTCACTGGGACAGGGGGCGCGTGGAAACACCATATATTTT
TRBV5-1	TRBJ2-7	16	medium-sized	TRBD1	CASSPRFGTGGYEQYF	TGCGCCAGCAGCCCCCGGTTTGGGACAGGGGGTTACGAGCAGTACTTC
TRBV5-6	TRBJ1-1	16	once	TRBD1	CASILTLQGAGTEAFF	TGTGCCAGCATCCTTACACTTCAGGGGGCTGGAACTGAAGCTTTCTTT
TRBV18	TRBJ2-7	14	-	TRBD2	CASSPGLAGYEQYF	TGTGCCAGCTCACCGGGACTAGCGGGGTACGAGCAGTACTTC
TRBV9	TRBJ1-1	14	-	-	CASSAGQLNTEAFF	TGTGCCAGCAGCGCCGGACAGCTGAACACTGAAGCTTTCTTT
TRBV10-3	TRBJ1-1	15	-	-	CAISVDPAVGTEAFF	TGTGCCATCAGTGTCGACCCCGCGGTCGGCACTGAAGCTTTCTTT
TRBV18	TRBJ1-5	13	-	-	CASSDGLNQPQHF	TGTGCCAGCTCAGACGGGTTAAATCAGCCCCAGCATTTT
TRBV5-1	TRBJ1-1	17	once	TRBD1	CASSWGQGGLVGTEAFF	TGCGCCAGCAGTTGGGGACAGGGAGGGTTGGTTGGTACTGAAGCTTTCTTT
TRBV12-3/TRBV12-4	TRBJ1-5	13	-	-	CASSADGLGPQHF	TGTGCCAGCAGCGCAGACGGACTGGGGCCCCAGCATTTT
TRBV6-5	TRBJ2-1	14	-	-	CASSYIGQGDEQFF	TGTGCCAGCAGTTACATCGGGCAGGGCGATGAGCAGTTCTTC
TRBV7-3	TRBJ1-2	14	-	TRBD1	CASSLGFQGGGYTF	TGTGCCAGCAGCTTAGGATTTCAGGGGGGCGGCTACACCTTC
TRBV29-1	TRBJ1-1	12	many	-	CSVESWSTEAFF	TGCAGCGTTGAATCGTGGAGCACTGAAGCTTTCTTT